The 5 T cell receptor beta chains reported below all come from one sample, sequenced in a study of T cells in localized non-small cell lung cancer (dated by TCRdb to the early 2020s). Library preparation employed the immunoSEQ multiplex PCR assay. Sourced from immuneACCESS, this table was stored by TCRdb with only in-frame sequences that have V and J called. A share of the clones is absent; for the studies checked, an unresolved V gene accounts for under half, and the remainder has no known explanation. Here the sample has tens of thousands of clones; approximately 90% occur a single time. The ten largest clones represent about 28% of the sample. Source: peripheral blood, taken before any cancer treatment. The receptors come from an older female donor with stage I lung adenocarcinoma.

The rearrangement links TRBV6-1 to TRBJ2-1; 8 bases fit TRBD2. This CDR3 spans 17 amino acids. Germline V gives CDR1 MNHNS, CDR2 SASEGT. V lost 4 bases to trimming and J lost 2 bases; unmatched junction nucleotides: 10. The CDR3 bases are TGTGCCAGCAGTGTCCGGGGAGCGGGAGTGACCTACAATGAGCAGTTCTTC. Protein: CASSVRGAGVTYNEQFF.

This clone was recorded only once. The chain has TRBV15 and TRBJ2-1, with a possible D match to TRBD1 (5 bases). V was pared by 5 bases and J by 2 bases, with 10 bases between. This CDR3 spans 14 amino acids. The germline V gene encodes CDR1 LNHNV and CDR2 YYDKDF (reference sequence). The CDR3 loop is CATSQGKPYNEQFF. For the CDR3, the DNA is TGTGCCACCAGCCAGGGTAAGCCCTACAATGAGCAGTTCTTC.

This chain links TRBV5-1 with TRBJ2-2; no clear D gene. Per germline, CDR1 SGHRS and CDR2 YFSETQ. The CDR3 loop spans 16 amino acids. V lost 5 bases and J lost 4, with 18 bases in between. The chain's CDR3 is CASSSTPLSSTGELFF. The CDR3 DNA is TGCGCCAGCAGTTCGACACCACTATCGAGCACCGGGGAGCTGTTTTTT.

The V call is TRBV6-6, the J call TRBJ1-1, with no clear D. The germline CDR1 and CDR2 sequences are MNHNY and SVGAGI (reference sequence). The ends were cut back, 8 bases at V and 1 base at J, with 14 bases in the middle. The CDR3 covers 14 residues. CDR3 nucleotides: TGTGCCAGCCAACCACAGTTGCCGAACACTGAAGCTTTCTTT. It encodes CASQPQLPNTEAFF.

There are a few counts of this clone. The chain combines TRBV19 with TRBJ2-2, with a weak D call TRBD1 (5 bases). CDR3 size: 14 residues. Germline CDR1 is LNHDA and CDR2 is SQIVND (reference sequence). This CDR3 reads CGTTDSLYSGELFF. In nucleotides, the CDR3 is TGTGGGACAACCGACAGTTTATACTCCGGGGAGCTGTTTTTT.